Given below is one T cell receptor beta chain in context. Clones were sequenced by immunoSEQ multiplex PCR, and TCRdb holds only the in-frame ones, with some missing. The sample holds 200,000 to 300,000 clones, about 86% seen once. These data come from a study of blood T cell repertoires in COVID-19. Sequences were obtained from peripheral blood. This clonotype was obtained from a woman between 25 and 40 years old who had recovered from COVID-19.

The CDR3 DNA sequence: TGTGCCAGCTCCCCCGGGCAGCGGGGGGGCTACGAGCAGTACTTC. Protein: CASSPGQRGGYEQYF. The chain recombines TRBV18 with TRBJ2-7; 10 nucleotides align to TRBD2. This CDR3 is 15 amino acids long. Germline V lookup: CDR1 KGHSH, CDR2 LQKENI. With 6 bases clipped from V and 3 bases from J, the junction kept 8 bases outside the gene matches.